This T cell receptor (beta chain) was sequenced for a study of regulatory T cells in long-lasting Graves disease. Study-level points and caveats: Between persistent patients, 2,500 to 3,500 public clonotypes were shared, exceeding the approximately 990 shared between new patients.

This clonotype was detected only a few times. The target antigen is unknown. Arm-PCR of CDR3 regions and iRepertoire HTBI primers were used to build TCR beta libraries. Using its own MiXCR run on the multiplex PCR reads, TCRdb lists one record per CDR3 protein. The sample contains 400,000 to 500,000 distinct CDR3 sequences, less than 25% of which appear only once. Trimming pared 5 bases from V and 1 base from J, leaving 8 bases between. Germline loops: CDR1 SEHNR, CDR2 FQNEAQ (reference sequence). CDR3 length: 14 residues. Time point given: persistent/refractory GD, antithyroid drugs over 5 years with positive TRAb. PBMCs provided the RNA from which the TCR library was made.

Sample: peripheral blood mononuclear cells (PBMCs), taken when the disease was refractory, from a patient treated with antithyroid drugs. The J gene is TRBJ2-2, the V gene TRBV7-9; D is possibly TRBD1 (5 bases). The sequence came from a female donor with Graves disease. Written as DNA, the CDR3 is TGTGCCAGCAGCCATACAGGGAACACCGGGGAGCTGTTTTTT. This encodes CASSHTGNTGELFF.